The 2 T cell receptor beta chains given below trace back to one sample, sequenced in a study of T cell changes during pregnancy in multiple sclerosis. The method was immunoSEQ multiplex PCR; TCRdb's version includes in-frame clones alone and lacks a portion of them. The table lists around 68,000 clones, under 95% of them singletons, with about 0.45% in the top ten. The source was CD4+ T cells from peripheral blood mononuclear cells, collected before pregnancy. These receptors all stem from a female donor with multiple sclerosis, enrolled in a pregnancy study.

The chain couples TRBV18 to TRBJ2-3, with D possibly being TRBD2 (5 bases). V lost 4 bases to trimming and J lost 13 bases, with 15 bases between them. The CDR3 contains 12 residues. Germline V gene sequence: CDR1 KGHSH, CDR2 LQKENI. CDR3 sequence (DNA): TGTGCCAGCTCACGCGACCCCGAGAGGGAGTATTTT. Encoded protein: CASSRDPEREYF. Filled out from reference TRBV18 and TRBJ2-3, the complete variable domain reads NAGVMQNPRHLVRRRGQEARLRCSPMKGHSHVYWYRQLPEEGLKFMVYLQKENIIDESGMPKERFSAEFPKEGPSILRIQQVVRGDSAAYFCASSRDPEREYFGPGTRLTVL.

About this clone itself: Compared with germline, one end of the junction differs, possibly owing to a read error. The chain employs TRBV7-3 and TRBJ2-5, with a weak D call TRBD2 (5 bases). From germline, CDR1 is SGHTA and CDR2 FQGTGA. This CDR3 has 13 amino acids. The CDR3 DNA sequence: TGTGCCAGCAGCCTAACTAGTTTGGAGACCCAGTACTTC. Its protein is CASSLTSLETQYF.